Listed below are T cell receptor beta chains from one sample, sequenced in a study of OX40 agonist ivuxolimab in advanced cancers. Clones were read by immunoSEQ multiplex PCR, and TCRdb kept only the in-frame ones, dropping some. Among more than 85,000 clones listed, about nine tenths were seen once. The starting material was CD4+ or CD8+ T cells sorted from blood, obtained in a trial of the OX40 agonist ivuxolimab. Receptors were obtained from an adult with an advanced solid tumor such as melanoma, head and neck, liver or kidney cancer. CDR3s include the opening cysteine and the closing phenylalanine or tryptophan.

v_call: TRBV28
cdr3_aa: CASSSIYGYTF

v_call: TRBV19
cdr3_aa: CASSVGTGRSYEQYF

v_call: TRBV29-1
cdr3_aa: CSARQGIAGGPGETQYF

v_call: TRBV2
cdr3_aa: CASRSGGYNEQFF

v_call: TRBV5-1
cdr3_aa: CASSLRARSSYNEQFF

v_call: TRBV6-6
cdr3_aa: CASSPIWSSGNTIYF

v_call: TRBV5-1
cdr3_aa: CASSLDRGSYGYTF

v_call: TRBV2
cdr3_aa: CASSADSLTNYGYTF

v_call: TRBV11-1
cdr3_aa: CASSPDRGGEKLFF

v_call: TRBV29-1
cdr3_aa: CSAGEGYDYGYTF

v_call: TRBV18
cdr3_aa: CASSSGLAGPETQYF

v_call: TRBV9
cdr3_aa: CASSVGTVQNEKLFF

v_call: TRBV28
cdr3_aa: CASSFARRGNYGYTF